This TCR beta chain came from a study of CD8 T cells in Susac syndrome. Study-wide results and caveats: Only a relatively small number of individuals were included in the TCR sequencing and HLA analysis.

On this clonotype: The antigen remains unidentified.

Random hexamers were used to reverse transcribe roughly 0.5 to 1 ug of RNA. In TCRdb, the immunoSEQ multiplex PCR reads were re-called with MiXCR into one record per CDR3 protein. This table has roughly 190,000 distinct CDR3 sequences, 80% to 95% appearing once. The V gene end was trimmed by 5 bases and the J gene end by 3 bases; junction bases not matched to a gene: 2. This CDR3 region has 15 residues. Germline V lookup: CDR1 SGHTA, CDR2 FQGTGA. Sequencing targeted TCR beta in blood CD8+ and CD4+ T cells. Sequencing was done on a sample of CD4+ T cells from PBMCs. The sequence was collected from a human donor in good health. The chain uses TRBV7-3 and TRBJ1-6; 9 positions match TRBD1. CDR3: CASSRDRDYNSPLHF. The CDR3 region has the DNA TGTGCCAGCAGCCGGGACAGGGACTATAATTCACCCCTCCACTTT.